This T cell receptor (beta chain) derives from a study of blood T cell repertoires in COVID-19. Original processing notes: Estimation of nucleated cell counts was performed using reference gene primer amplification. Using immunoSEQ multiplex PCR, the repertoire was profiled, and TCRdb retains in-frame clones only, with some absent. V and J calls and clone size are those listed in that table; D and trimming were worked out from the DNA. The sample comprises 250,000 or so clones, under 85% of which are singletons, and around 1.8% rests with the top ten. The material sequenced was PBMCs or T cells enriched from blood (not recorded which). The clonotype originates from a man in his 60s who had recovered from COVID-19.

CDR3 region: CASGTPYEQYF. In DNA form, the CDR3 reads TGTGCCAGTGGGACACCATACGAGCAGTACTTC. The chain is built from TRBV19 and TRBJ2-7; possibly TRBD1 for D (6 bases). This CDR3 spans 11 amino acids. The V gene's germline CDR1 is LNHDA and CDR2 SQIVND (reference sequence). The germline V and J ends were trimmed by 8 bases and 4 bases, with 9 bases remaining between them.